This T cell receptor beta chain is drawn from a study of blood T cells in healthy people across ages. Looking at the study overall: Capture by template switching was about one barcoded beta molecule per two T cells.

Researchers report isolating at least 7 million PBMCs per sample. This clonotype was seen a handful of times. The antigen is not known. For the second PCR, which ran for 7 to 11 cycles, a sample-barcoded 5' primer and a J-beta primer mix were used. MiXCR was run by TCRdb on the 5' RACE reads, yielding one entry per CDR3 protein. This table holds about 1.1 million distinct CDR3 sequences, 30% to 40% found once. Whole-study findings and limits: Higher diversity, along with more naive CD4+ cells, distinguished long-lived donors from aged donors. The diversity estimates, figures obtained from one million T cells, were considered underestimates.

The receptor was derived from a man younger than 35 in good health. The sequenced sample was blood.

The CDR3 DNA is TGTGCCAGCAGCGAGACAGGGGGAGGCATTCAGTACTTC. Amino acid sequence: CASSETGGGIQYF. The chain carries TRBV2 and TRBJ2-4; 9 nucleotides align to TRBD1. Per germline, CDR1 SNHLY and CDR2 FYNNEI. The CDR3 sequence is 13 residues long. Trimming cost V 6 bases and J 9 bases; bases outside gene matches: 6.